This TCR beta chain was found in a study of human T cells and chemical hapten exposure. At the level of the study: The scalp of each patient received a weekly diphenylcyclopropenone dose for the full approximately 25-week study.

Time point indicated: patch test 3, about 24 weeks after DPC sensitization. Treatment described: therapeutic diphenylcyclopropenone sensitization with weekly scalp DPC. TCRdb reprocessed the RACE reads with MiXCR, giving one entry per CDR3 protein. There are approximately 97,000 distinct CDR3 sequences in the sample; 25% to 30% occur only once, and 10% to 13% lies in the top ten. This clonotype was detected only a few times. The CDR3 spans 16 residues. Between the trimmed V and J ends, which lost 6 bases and 2 bases, there was a span of 20 bases. Germline CDR1 and CDR2: MNHEY and SVGEGT. The receptor comes from a middle-aged man with alopecia areata. Some clones in this sample may be carry-over from other donors' samples. The sequencing here drew on whole blood, taken in connection with sensitization to the hapten diphenylcyclopropenone (DPC). The chain combines TRBV6-2 or TRBV6-3 with TRBJ2-7; D gene uncertain. CDR3 nucleotide sequence: TGTGCCAGCAGCCCGAATGTTGGAAAAAAAACCTACGAGCAGTACTTC. This sequence encodes CASSPNVGKKTYEQYF.